This TCR beta chain stems from a study of regulatory T cells in long-lasting Graves disease. Study observations and caveats: Repertoires from persistent disease leaned toward TRBV28, TRBJ1-2 and TRBJ2-5.

This CDR3 contains 14 residues. Trimming shortened V by 7 bases and J by 2 bases, and 12 bases separated the two germline ends. Looked up from germline, CDR1 is LNHDA and CDR2 is SQIVND (reference sequence). This sample's time point: newly diagnosed GD, antithyroid drugs for less than 3 months. Extracted PBMC RNA gave rise to the TCR library. Libraries of TCR beta came from iRepertoire HTBI primers plus Arm-PCR of CDR3 regions. One entry per CDR3 protein, called by TCRdb with MiXCR from the multiplex PCR reads. The sample holds roughly 560,000 distinct CDR3 sequences; approximately 12% are singletons and the top ten take 8% to 10%. This clonotype was seen ten or more times. Its antigen is still unknown. The same data also went into a second study, on T cells in Graves' hyperthyroidism and ophthalmopathy. That report notes: When the TCR CDR3 underwent first-round RT-PCR, the HTBI primer set was used.

The sequences come from peripheral blood mononuclear cells (PBMCs), collected at new diagnosis, from a patient treated with antithyroid drugs. The origin of this receptor is a woman in her 30s with Graves disease. The chain joins TRBV19 to TRBJ2-4, with D possibly TRBD1 on 6 matching bases. CDR3 loop: CASTAQGTKNIQYF. Here the CDR3 DNA reads TGTGCCAGTACTGCACAGGGAACCAAAAACATTCAGTACTTC.